What follows describes a single T cell receptor (beta chain). Its antigen remains unknown. This specimen belongs to a study of shared clonotypes between healthy human individuals. The CDR3 consists of 16 residues. Per the germline V gene, CDR1 is MNHNY and CDR2 is SVGAGI (reference sequence). V lost 0 bases, J lost 2 bases, and 10 bases lay in between. When replicate PCRs were run on sorted subsets, they used about 200 ng DNA, about 31,000 T cell genomes. Data came from immunoSEQ multiplex PCR; TCRdb stores just in-frame clones and leaves some out. The table includes more than 2 million clones, 90% to 95% detected once. Regarding the study as a whole: On the whole, naive subsets had larger estimated richness than memory subsets had. Naive CD4 clonotypes were shared across several donors at 4.5% to 6.5%. The four-donor shared clonotypes exceeded non-shared clonotypes in generation probability, with non-shared ones scoring lower.

Specimen: naive CD4+ T cells sorted from blood. Documented subset: CD45RA+ positively selected. The V gene is TRBV6-6, the J gene TRBJ1-4; D is perhaps TRBD1 (6 bases). The sequence was obtained from a man between 18 and 29 years old in good health. The DNA for the CDR3 is TGTGCCAGCAGTTACTCGACGAGGGGGACTAATGAAAAACTGTTTTTT. It codes for CASSYSTRGTNEKLFF.